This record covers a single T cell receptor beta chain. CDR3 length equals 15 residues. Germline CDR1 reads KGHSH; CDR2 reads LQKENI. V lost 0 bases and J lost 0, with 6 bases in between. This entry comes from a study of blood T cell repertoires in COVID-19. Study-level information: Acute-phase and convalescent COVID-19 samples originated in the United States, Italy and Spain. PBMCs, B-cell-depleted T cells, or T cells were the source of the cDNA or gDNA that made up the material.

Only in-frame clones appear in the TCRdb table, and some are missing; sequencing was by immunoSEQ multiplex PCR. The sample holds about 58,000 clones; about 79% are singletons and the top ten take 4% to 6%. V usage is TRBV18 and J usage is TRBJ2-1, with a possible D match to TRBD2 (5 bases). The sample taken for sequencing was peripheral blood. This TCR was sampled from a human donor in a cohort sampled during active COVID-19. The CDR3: CASSPPGDSYNEQFF. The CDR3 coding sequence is TGTGCCAGCTCACCACCGGGAGACTCCTACAATGAGCAGTTCTTC.